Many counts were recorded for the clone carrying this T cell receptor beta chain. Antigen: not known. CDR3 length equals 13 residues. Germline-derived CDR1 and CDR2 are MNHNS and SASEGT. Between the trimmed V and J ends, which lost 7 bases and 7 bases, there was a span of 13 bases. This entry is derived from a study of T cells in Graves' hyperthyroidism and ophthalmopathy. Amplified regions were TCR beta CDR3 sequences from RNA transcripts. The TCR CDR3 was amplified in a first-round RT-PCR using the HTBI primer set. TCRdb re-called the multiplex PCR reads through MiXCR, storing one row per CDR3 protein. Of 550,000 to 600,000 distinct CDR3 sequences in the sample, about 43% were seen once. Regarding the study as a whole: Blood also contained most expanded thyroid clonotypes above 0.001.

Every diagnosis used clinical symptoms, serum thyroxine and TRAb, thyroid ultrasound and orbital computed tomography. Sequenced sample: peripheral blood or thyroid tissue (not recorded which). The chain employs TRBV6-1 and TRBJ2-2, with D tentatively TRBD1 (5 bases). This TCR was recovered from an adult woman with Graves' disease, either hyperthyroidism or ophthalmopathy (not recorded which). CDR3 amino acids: CASIWQQGGELFF. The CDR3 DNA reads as TGTGCCAGCATATGGCAGCAGGGCGGGGAGCTGTTTTTT.